This TCR beta chain was observed in a study of blood T cell repertoires in COVID-19. Study information: The study drew acute and convalescent COVID-19 samples from the United States, Italy and Spain. PBMCs, B-cell-depleted T cells, or T cells were the source of the cDNA or gDNA that made up the material.

Original processing notes: Researchers report that nucleated cell counts were estimated from reference gene primer amplification. Here immunoSEQ multiplex PCR was the method, and the copy in TCRdb shows in-frame clones only, minus some. The D gene and trimming were derived from the DNA, and the V and J assignments and clone size from that table. Of roughly 140,000 clones in the sample, 65% to 85% are singletons; the top ten hold roughly 2%. V lost 2 bases to trimming and J lost 2 bases, with 10 bases between them. The CDR3 consists of 14 residues. Germline V gene data show CDR1 as SGHNT and CDR2 as YYREEE (reference sequence). The table lists this clone with a few counts.

V is TRBV5-4 and J is TRBJ1-2; D uncertain. Sequenced material: peripheral blood. This TCR derives from a woman aged 60-70 years with acute or convalescent COVID-19. CDR3 nucleotides: TGTGCCAGCAGCTTCGATCCTCTAAACTATGGCTACACCTTC. This encodes CASSFDPLNYGYTF.